Listed here is a single T cell receptor (beta chain). Antigen unknown. This CDR3 has 17 amino acids. In germline, CDR1 is SGDLS, CDR2 YYNGEE. V shed 3 bases and J 0 bases; nucleotides not matched to a gene: 7. Both 60 Vbeta primers and 13 Jbeta primers went into the PCR. Profiled with immunoSEQ multiplex PCR; TCRdb holds only in-frame clones, not every one. The sample has more than 95,000 clones, roughly three quarters seen once. The entry originates in a study of cytomegalovirus exposure and HLA in healthy donors. Broader study findings: The study labeled 170 or so TCR beta chains cytomegalovirus-associated. TCR beta V- and J-gene trimming, according to a later analysis, was linked to a missense DCLRE1C variant. Across all donors, roughly uniform sequencing depth was an assumption of the presence/absence analyses. Rare sequences made up most TCRs, while some public TCRs were found in many donors.

Sequenced: PBMCs. The V and J genes are TRBV9 and TRBJ1-4; 8 nucleotides align to TRBD1. The receptor was derived from a man in his fifties in good health and CMV-seropositive. The CDR3 sequence: CASSDGQGYATNEKLFF. The CDR3 coding sequence is TGTGCCAGCAGCGACGGACAGGGCTATGCAACTAATGAAAAACTGTTTTTT. Full variable domain (remainder filled in from reference TRBV9 and TRBJ1-4): DSGVTQTPKHLITATGQRVTLRCSPRSGDLSVYWYQQSLDQGLQFLIQYYNGEERAKGNILERFSAQQFPDLHSELNLSSLELGDSALYFCASSDGQGYATNEKLFFGSGTQLSVL.